The clone carrying this TCR beta chain was counted at least ten times. Its target is unknown. Each TCR beta library was made by quantitative 5'-RACE that incorporated molecular barcodes. TCRdb re-called the 5' RACE reads with MiXCR, one entry per CDR3 protein. The repertoire consists of around 210,000 distinct CDR3 sequences, with roughly 8.2% occurring once and the leading ten covering 4.5% to 5%. This sample stems from a study of CD8 T cells in ankylosing spondylitis. Germline V lookup: CDR1 SEHNR, CDR2 FQNEAQ (reference sequence). The CDR3 extends over 14 amino acids. The V and J ends lost 3 bases and 6 bases, in that order; junction bases with no gene match: 6. Study findings and constraints: In ankylosing spondylitis patients, matched synovial fluid reportedly showed significant enrichment of disease-linked clones. It appeared that ankylosing spondylitis blood was characterized by a TCR beta motif of several highly homologous variants.

The chain employs TRBV7-9 and TRBJ2-7; 9 bases map to TRBD1. Source material: blood, either unsorted or a sorted T cell fraction (not recorded which). The receptor was derived from a female donor with ankylosing spondylitis or in good health (not recorded which). The chain's CDR3 is CASSFSDRGGEQYF. CDR3 DNA: TGTGCCAGCAGCTTTTCGGACAGGGGTGGCGAGCAGTACTTC.